Presented here are 7 T cell receptor beta chains from one specimen sequenced in a study of blood T cell repertoires in COVID-19. Measured with immunoSEQ multiplex PCR; TCRdb has only the in-frame clones, and not every one. This sample yields tens of thousands of clones, of which around 80% are seen a single time; about 18% belongs to the top ten. Material for sequencing was peripheral blood. All receptors come from a woman aged 55-69 years with acute or convalescent COVID-19.

This clone turned up a few times. This chain connects TRBV5-1 to TRBJ2-3; no definite D call. Germline CDR1 reads SGHRS; CDR2 reads YFSETQ. The CDR3 length is 13 residues. With 3 bases removed from V and 1 base from J, the gap between germline ends came to 6 bases. The DNA of the CDR3 is TGCGCCAGCAGCTCACTCGGCACAGATACGCAGTATTTT. Translated: CASSSLGTDTQYF. Using reference TRBV5-1 and TRBJ2-3 for the parts outside the CDR3, the full variable domain is KAGVTQTPRYLIKTRGQQVTLSCSPISGHRSVSWYQQTPGQGLQFLFEYFSETQRNKGNFPGRFSGRQFSNSRSEMNVSTLELGDSALYLCASSSLGTDTQYFGPGTRLTVL.

The CDR3 spells CASSPGTGSDYGYTF. CDR3 DNA sequence: TGTGCCAGCAGTCCCGGGACAGGATCGGACTATGGCTACACCTTC. The rearrangement links TRBV2 to TRBJ1-2, with 8 bases fitting TRBD1. CDR1 SNHLY and CDR2 FYNNEI come from the germline V gene. The CDR3 loop spans 15 amino acids. The trim removed 5 bases at V and 3 bases at J, leaving 8 bases unmatched.

V gene TRBV15 combines with J gene TRBJ2-2, with D possibly matching TRBD1 (6 bases). The CDR3 has 16 amino acids. V dropped 0 bases and J dropped 3 bases, with 11 bases sitting between them. CDR1 is LNHNV and CDR2 is YYDKDF in the germline V gene (reference sequence). CDR3 amino acids: CATSRDLDSYTGELFF. The CDR3 DNA is TGTGCCACCAGCAGAGATTTGGACAGCTACACCGGGGAGCTGTTTTTT.

The V and J genes are TRBV19 and TRBJ1-6, with a weak D call TRBD1 (6 bases). Per germline, CDR1 LNHDA and CDR2 SQIVND (reference sequence). V dropped 9 bases and J dropped 6 bases, with 18 bases sitting between them. The CDR3 is 15 residues long. The CDR3 region is CASQGGAVSNSPLHF. CDR3 nucleotides: TGTGCCAGCCAAGGGGGGGCGGTGTCTAATTCACCCCTCCACTTT.

This clone came up a few times. The chain couples TRBV5-6 to TRBJ1-5; D is perhaps TRBD1 (5 bases). This CDR3 has 15 amino acids. V was shortened by 0 bases and J by 4 bases, with 11 bases between the two germline ends. Germline loops: CDR1 SGHDT, CDR2 YYEEEE. CDR3 protein: CASSLVGAPNQPQHF. In DNA form, the CDR3 reads TGTGCCAGCAGCTTGGTAGGGGCCCCTAATCAGCCCCAGCATTTT.

The rearrangement uses TRBV6-6 and TRBJ2-3, with D unresolved. Trimming took 7 bases from V and 0 from J, leaving 14 bases between them. CDR3 length equals 15 residues. Germline-derived CDR1 and CDR2 are MNHNY and SVGAGI (reference sequence). The CDR3, as DNA: TGTGCCAGCACCATTGCTGTCAGTAGCACAGATACGCAGTATTTT. Its translation is CASTIAVSSTDTQYF.

The chain joins TRBV6-5 to TRBJ1-1; maybe TRBD1 (6 bases). This CDR3 comprises 14 residues. With 7 bases removed from V and 0 bases from J, the gap between germline ends came to 12 bases. CDR1 and CDR2 (germline): MNHEY, SVGAGI. The CDR3 loop reads CASKAGDMNTEAFF. The CDR3 DNA reads as TGTGCCAGCAAGGCAGGGGACATGAACACTGAAGCTTTCTTT.